This record looks at one TCR beta chain sequence and its context. The antigen remains unidentified. These data belong to a study of blood T cells in healthy people across ages. Whole-study context: Template switching retrieved approximately one barcoded beta molecule for each two T cells.

Alongside a J-beta primer mix, a sample-barcoded 5' primer served in a second PCR lasting about 7 to 11 cycles. Carrying 12 random nucleotides, a template-switch adaptor labeled each individual cDNA molecule. TCRdb independently ran MiXCR on the 5' RACE reads; one entry per CDR3 protein. This table holds roughly 1,800,000 distinct CDR3 sequences, less than 50% found once. General study findings and limits: A strong correlation was found between TCR beta diversity and the percentage of naive T cells. Per million T cells, TCR beta diversity dropped about linearly as age rose.

The V gene lost 0 bases and the J gene lost 3 bases, with 7 bases spanning the gap. The CDR3 contains 13 residues. The germline V gene has CDR1 SGDLS and CDR2 YYNGEE. The V call is TRBV9, the J call TRBJ2-7, with D hard to call. The receptor's source is a woman aged 40-49 years in good health. The sequenced sample consisted of blood. The CDR3 coding sequence is TGTGCCAGCAGCGTAGACCCCTTCTACGAGCAGTACTTC. As protein: CASSVDPFYEQYF.